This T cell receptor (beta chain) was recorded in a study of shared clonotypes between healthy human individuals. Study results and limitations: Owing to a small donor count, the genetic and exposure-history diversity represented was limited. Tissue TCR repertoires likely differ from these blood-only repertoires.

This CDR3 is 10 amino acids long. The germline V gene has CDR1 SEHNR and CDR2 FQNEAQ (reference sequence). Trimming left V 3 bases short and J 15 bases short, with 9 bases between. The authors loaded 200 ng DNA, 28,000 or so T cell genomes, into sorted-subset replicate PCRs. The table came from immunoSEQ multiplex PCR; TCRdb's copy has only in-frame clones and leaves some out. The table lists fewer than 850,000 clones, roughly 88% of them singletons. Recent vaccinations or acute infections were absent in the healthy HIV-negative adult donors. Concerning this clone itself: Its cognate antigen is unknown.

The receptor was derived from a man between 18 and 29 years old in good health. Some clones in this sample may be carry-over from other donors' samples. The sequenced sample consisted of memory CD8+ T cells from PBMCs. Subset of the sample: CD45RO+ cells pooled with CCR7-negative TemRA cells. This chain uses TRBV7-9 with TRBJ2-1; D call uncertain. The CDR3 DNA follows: TGTGCCAGCAGCTTTCAGTTGCTGTTCTTC. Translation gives CASSFQLLFF.